The 28 T cell receptor beta chains reported below all come from one sample, sequenced in a study of OX40 agonist ivuxolimab in advanced cancers. Repertoires were generated with immunoSEQ multiplex PCR, while TCRdb's copy carries only in-frame clones and drops some. The sample lists tens of thousands of clones, 85% to 90% occurring once. The sample was CD4+ or CD8+ T cells sorted from blood, taken in a trial of the OX40 agonist ivuxolimab. Source of these receptors: an adult with an advanced solid tumor such as melanoma, head and neck, liver or kidney cancer.

The gene calls are TRBV28 and TRBJ1-3; D remains ambiguous. Per germline, CDR1 MDHEN and CDR2 SYDVKM. Trimming left V 2 bases short and J 2 bases short, with 13 bases between. This CDR3 spans 16 amino acids. The CDR3 sequence is CASSLGYAGTGNTIYF. The DNA for the CDR3 is TGTGCCAGCAGTTTAGGCTACGCGGGGACTGGAAACACCATATATTTT.

V is TRBV11-2 and J is TRBJ2-3, with 12 nucleotides matching TRBD2. CDR1 is SGHAT, CDR2 FQNNGV, per germline. Trimming removed 3 bases from V and 3 bases from J; junction bases left unmatched: 4. This CDR3 region has 16 residues. In nucleotides, the CDR3 is TGTGCCAGCAGCTTCGAAGGGACTAGCGGGACAGATACGCAGTATTTT. Residues: CASSFEGTSGTDTQYF.

This clone occurred a few times. An end of the junction differs from the germline gene, which may be a read error. The V call is TRBV2, the J call TRBJ1-2, with unresolved D. The germline V gene has CDR1 SNHLY and CDR2 FYNNEI. The length of the CDR3 is 12 residues. CDR3 region: CASREDSYGYTF. The CDR3 bases are TGTGCCAGCAGGGAAGATAGCTATGGCTACACCTTC.

The CDR3 spells CARRGTEAFF. The CDR3 DNA follows: TGTGCCAGGAGGGGTACTGAAGCTTTCTTT. The rearrangement joins TRBV21-1 to TRBJ1-1. TRBV21-1 is a listed pseudogene. The CDR3 is 10 residues long.

The V and J genes are TRBV6-1 and TRBJ2-6; D gene ambiguous. Germline CDR1 reads MNHNS; CDR2 reads SASEGT. V lost 11 bases to trimming and J lost 0 bases, with 14 bases between them. The CDR3 has 15 amino acids. CDR3 region: CACNRATSGANVLTF. CDR3 bases: TGTGCCTGTAACCGGGCCACCTCTGGGGCCAACGTCCTGACTTTC.

The chain couples TRBV2 to TRBJ2-5, with TRBD1 as a possible D gene (6 bases). The last part of the DNA fits TRBJ2-7 better; the J call may be wrong. Germline V gene lookup returns CDR1 SNHLY and CDR2 FYNNEI. The CDR3 is made up of 12 amino acids. This chain's CDR3 is CASRSRGHEQYF. CDR3 nucleotides: TGTGCCAGCAGAAGCAGGGGCCACGAGCAGTACTTC.

The V and J genes are TRBV2 and TRBJ1-2; TRBD1 matches 7 bases. CDR1 and CDR2 (germline): SNHLY, FYNNEI. V trimming: 5 bases; J trimming: 4 bases; junction bases outside the gene matches: 4. The length of the CDR3 is 13 residues. As DNA, the CDR3 is TGTGCCAGCAGTATGGGACAGTTCTATGGCTACACCTTC. Translated: CASSMGQFYGYTF.

This rearrangement joins TRBV19 to TRBJ1-2; D is unclear. This CDR3 has 16 amino acids. The germline gives CDR1 LNHDA, CDR2 SQIVND (reference sequence). The V and J ends lost 3 bases and 0 bases respectively, with 14 bases between them. CDR3 region: CASSISPFAPNYGYTF. The DNA for the CDR3 is TGTGCCAGTAGTATTTCCCCCTTTGCTCCTAACTATGGCTACACCTTC.

The rearrangement links TRBV19 to TRBJ2-2; D remains ambiguous. V was clipped by 8 bases and J by 2 bases, with 9 bases between them. CDR1 is LNHDA, CDR2 SQIVND, per germline (reference sequence). CDR3 length equals 13 residues. CDR3 sequence: CASRQTNTGELFF. The CDR3 region has the DNA TGTGCCAGTCGACAAACAAACACCGGGGAGCTGTTTTTT.

V gene TRBV28 combines with J gene TRBJ2-2; perhaps D is TRBD1 or TRBD2 (6 bases each). Germline lookup yields CDR1 MDHEN and CDR2 SYDVKM. The CDR3 extends over 14 amino acids. V lost 6 bases, J lost 4 bases, and 12 bases lay in between. The CDR3 DNA reads TGTGCCAGCAGATCACAGGGACTCACCGGGGAGCTGTTTTTT. This sequence encodes CASRSQGLTGELFF.

The chain joins TRBV29-1 to TRBJ2-1; 7 positions match TRBD1. Looked up from germline, CDR1 is SQVTM and CDR2 is ANQGSEA. After removal of 7 bases from V and 6 bases from J, the junction contained 15 bases not matched to a gene. CDR3 length equals 15 residues. The CDR3, as DNA: TGCAGCGGTGGCGGCGAGGGGGCAGGTGGCAATGAGCAGTTCTTC. It is translated as CSGGGEGAGGNEQFF.

The chain carries TRBV27 and TRBJ2-5; TRBD1 matches at 8 bases. Germline loops: CDR1 MNHEY, CDR2 SMNVEV (reference sequence). The CDR3 runs 14 residues. With 6 bases clipped from V and 9 bases from J, the junction kept 12 bases outside the gene matches. CDR3 bases: TGTGCCAGCAGCCCGGACAGGGCCGGGTGGGCCCAGTACTTC. It codes for CASSPDRAGWAQYF.

The rearrangement joins TRBV7-2 to TRBJ2-1; 10 nucleotides agree with TRBD2. This CDR3 contains 16 residues. Germline V lookup: CDR1 SGHTA, CDR2 FQGNSA. The J segment lost 7 bases and the V segment lost 2 bases, leaving 8 bases of the junction unmatched. This CDR3 is CASSLSPSGSGNEQFF. CDR3 sequence (DNA): TGTGCCAGCAGCTTAAGTCCTAGCGGGAGCGGTAATGAGCAGTTCTTC.

This chain connects TRBV2 to TRBJ1-3; 8 bases map to TRBD1. The CDR3 is 14 amino acids. The V gene end was trimmed by 2 bases and the J gene end by 4 bases; junction bases not matched to a gene: 1. Germline CDR1 is SNHLY and CDR2 is FYNNEI. CDR3 sequence: CASSEQGAGNTIYF. The DNA for the CDR3 is TGTGCCAGCAGTGAACAGGGGGCGGGAAACACCATATATTTT.

This clone has only a few counts. The chain has TRBV18 and TRBJ1-1; D remains unclear. V gave up 3 bases and J gave up 0 bases, with 11 bases separating them. The length of the CDR3 is 15 residues. Germline V gene lookup returns CDR1 KGHSH and CDR2 LQKENI. This CDR3 is CASSPTFDMNTEAFF. The CDR3, as DNA: TGTGCCAGCTCACCGACGTTCGACATGAACACTGAAGCTTTCTTT. The variable domain in full, with the rest retrieved from reference TRBV18 and TRBJ1-1, is NAGVMQNPRHLVRRRGQEARLRCSPMKGHSHVYWYRQLPEEGLKFMVYLQKENIIDESGMPKERFSAEFPKEGPSILRIQQVVRGDSAAYFCASSPTFDMNTEAFFGQGTRLTVV.

The CDR3 DNA reads TGCAGCGTTGTTGGGGGAAGCCCAGAGACCCAGTACTTC. It yields the protein CSVVGGSPETQYF. This chain connects TRBV29-1 to TRBJ2-5; D possibly matches TRBD1 or TRBD2 (5 bases each). This CDR3 is built from 13 residues. Between the trimmed V and J ends, which lost 4 bases and 4 bases, there was a span of 13 bases. In germline, CDR1 is SQVTM, CDR2 ANQGSEA.

J is TRBJ1-1 and V is TRBV19; tentative D call: TRBD1 (6 bases). The V end lost 5 bases, the J end lost 8 bases, and 18 bases lay between the germline ends. Per germline, CDR1 LNHDA and CDR2 SQIVND (reference sequence). This CDR3 is 14 amino acids long. CDR3 nucleotide sequence: TGTGCCAGTAGTGTGCCGGGACTTACAGGGGAAGCTTTCTTT. Amino acids: CASSVPGLTGEAFF.

The rearrangement uses TRBV5-1 and TRBJ2-6; TRBD1 matches 8 bases. There are 16 residues in the CDR3. The junction had 4 bases not matched to a gene; V was cut back by 4 bases and J by 1 base. Per the germline V gene, CDR1 is SGHRS and CDR2 is YFSETQ. CDR3 residues: CASSTGGRSGANVLTF. CDR3 nucleotide sequence: TGCGCCAGCAGCACAGGGGGAAGGTCTGGGGCCAACGTCCTGACTTTC. The entire variable domain, with the rest obtained from reference TRBV5-1 and TRBJ2-6, is as follows: KAGVTQTPRYLIKTRGQQVTLSCSPISGHRSVSWYQQTPGQGLQFLFEYFSETQRNKGNFPGRFSGRQFSNSRSEMNVSTLELGDSALYLCASSTGGRSGANVLTFGAGSRLTVL.

This clone showed up just once. The chain employs TRBV18 and TRBJ2-3, with 9 nucleotides matching TRBD2. Germline V gene sequence: CDR1 KGHSH, CDR2 LQKENI. The CDR3 is 15 residues long. With 0 bases clipped from V and 4 bases from J, the junction kept 2 bases outside the gene matches. The chain's CDR3 is CASSPPLAGSDTQYF. CDR3 DNA sequence: TGTGCCAGCTCACCACCCCTAGCGGGATCAGATACGCAGTATTTT.

J is TRBJ2-1 and V is TRBV2; 7 positions match TRBD2. There are 16 residues in the CDR3. Germline CDR1 SNHLY, CDR2 FYNNEI. The ends lost 8 bases at V and 3 bases at J; junction bases unmatched: 13. CDR3 coding DNA: TGTGCCAGCGACGGGTCGGGAGGCCCGAGCTACAATGAGCAGTTCTTC. This translates into CASDGSGGPSYNEQFF.

The V gene is TRBV29-1, the J gene TRBJ2-3; perhaps D is TRBD1 or TRBD2 (5 bases each). The CDR3 consists of 13 residues. Between the trimmed V and J ends, which lost 0 bases and 4 bases, there was a span of 8 bases. Germline lookup yields CDR1 SQVTM and CDR2 ANQGSEA. The CDR3 region is CSVEERGPDTQYF. As DNA, the CDR3 is TGCAGCGTTGAAGAACGGGGCCCAGATACGCAGTATTTT.

The rearrangement joins TRBV30 to TRBJ2-5; 7 nucleotides align to TRBD2. The CDR3 extends over 12 amino acids. The ends lost 5 bases at V and 7 bases at J; junction bases unmatched: 7. The germline V gene has CDR1 GTSNPN and CDR2 SVGIG (reference sequence). CDR3 bases: TGTGCCTGGGGACTAGATTCCGGGACCCAGTACTTC. This sequence encodes CAWGLDSGTQYF.

The gene calls are TRBV4-2 and TRBJ1-2, with TRBD1 identical over 9 bases. Germline CDR1 LGHNA, CDR2 YNFKEQ. After removal of 2 bases from V and 8 bases from J, the junction contained 3 bases not matched to a gene. The CDR3 runs to 13 residues. As DNA, the CDR3 is TGTGCCAGCAGCCAATTCGGGACAGGGGGCTACACCTTC. This gives the protein CASSQFGTGGYTF.

The gene calls are TRBV6-6 and TRBJ1-2; D is uncertain. The CDR3 extends over 14 amino acids. The germline V and J ends were trimmed by 1 base and 7 bases, with 13 bases remaining between them. Looked up from germline, CDR1 is MNHNY and CDR2 is SVGAGI (reference sequence). The CDR3 DNA follows: TGTGCCAGCAGTTACTTTTCCACCCCGGTTGGCTACACCTTC. Amino acids: CASSYFSTPVGYTF.

The rearrangement links TRBV19 to TRBJ2-7, with TRBD1 identical over 11 bases. V dropped 4 bases and J dropped 5; count of bases not matched to a gene: 7. CDR3 length: 15 residues. From germline, CDR1 is LNHDA and CDR2 SQIVND (reference sequence). The DNA of the CDR3 is TGTGCCAGTAGTACGAGGACAGGGGGCAAGGACGAGCAGTACTTC. It encodes CASSTRTGGKDEQYF.

The rearrangement uses TRBV19 and TRBJ2-1, with TRBD2 identical over 9 bases. Trimming at V came to 8 bases and at J to 4 bases, leaving 9 bases not matched to a gene. Per germline, CDR1 LNHDA and CDR2 SQIVND (reference sequence). The CDR3 consists of 15 residues. The CDR3 DNA is TGTGCCAGTCGGGACGCGGGAGGGCCTTACAATGAGCAGTTCTTC. Encoded protein: CASRDAGGPYNEQFF.

V gene TRBV7-9 combines with J gene TRBJ2-1; TRBD2 is a possible D gene (5 bases). The CDR3 length is 19 residues. CDR1 SEHNR and CDR2 FQNEAQ come from the germline V gene (reference sequence). Trimming removed 1 base from V and 0 bases from J, with 19 bases in between. In DNA form, the CDR3 reads TGTGCCAGCAGCTTAGTCGGAGGAATAGGCGGGTACTCCTACAATGAGCAGTTCTTC. This encodes CASSLVGGIGGYSYNEQFF.

CDR3 residues: CASSLDRDGTEAFF. Written as DNA, the CDR3 is TGTGCCAGCTCACTCGACAGGGATGGGACTGAAGCTTTCTTT. This chain joins TRBV18 and TRBJ1-1; 7 bases map to TRBD1. V was clipped by 4 bases and J by 5 bases; unmatched bases: 7. This CDR3 is built from 14 residues. CDR1 is KGHSH, CDR2 LQKENI, per germline.